The 3 T cell receptor beta chains below all came from one sample that was sequenced in a study of blood T cell repertoires in COVID-19. Profiled with immunoSEQ multiplex PCR; TCRdb holds only in-frame clones, not every one. The sample has more than 95,000 clones; 81% are singletons. The specimen sequenced was peripheral blood. Receptor source: a man younger than 45 with COVID-19, enrolled during active disease.

V is TRBV6-6 and J is TRBJ1-2; weak D call: TRBD1 (5 bases). CDR3 length equals 13 residues. The V and J ends lost 6 bases and 3 bases respectively, with 11 bases between them. Germline V lookup: CDR1 MNHNY, CDR2 SVGAGI (reference sequence). The CDR3 bases are TGTGCCAGCAGCAAAGAAGGGGACTATGGCTACACCTTC. Translated: CASSKEGDYGYTF.

This chain connects TRBV6-6 to TRBJ1-2; 8 nucleotides line up with TRBD1. J lost 5 bases, V lost 5 bases, and 10 bases had no gene match. Germline CDR1 reads MNHNY; CDR2 reads SVGAGI (reference sequence). The CDR3 spans 15 residues. The CDR3 region is CASSQATDRAYGYTF. For the CDR3, the DNA is TGTGCCAGCAGTCAAGCCACGGACAGGGCGTATGGCTACACCTTC.

The chain combines TRBV28 with TRBJ2-3; weak D call: TRBD2 (6 bases). The V end was cut by 5 bases, the J end by 2 bases, with 14 bases between. The germline V gene has CDR1 MDHEN and CDR2 SYDVKM. The CDR3 runs 15 residues. The CDR3 nucleotides are TGTGCCAGCAGTATCGTCGGGACTTACACAGATACGCAGTATTTT. This sequence encodes CASSIVGTYTDTQYF.